This T cell receptor (beta chain) was captured in a study of blood T cell repertoires in COVID-19. Overall study: Acute and convalescent COVID-19 samples came from the United States, Italy and Spain. From T cells, B-cell-depleted T cells, or PBMCs came the material, which was cDNA or gDNA.

Measured with immunoSEQ multiplex PCR; TCRdb has only the in-frame clones, and not every one. Among about 160,000 clones listed, 77% were seen once. The clonotype comes from a man between 65 and 85 years old with acute or convalescent COVID-19. Material: peripheral blood.

The CDR3 DNA reads TGTGCCTGGAGTAGGGACAGGGATTCCTCTGGAAACACCATATATTTT. Protein: CAWSRDRDSSGNTIYF. J is TRBJ1-3 and V is TRBV30, with 9 nucleotides matching TRBD1. The germline gives CDR1 GTSNPN, CDR2 SVGIG (reference sequence). This CDR3 comprises 16 residues. Unmatched junction bases numbered 5, after V lost 2 bases and J lost 0 bases.